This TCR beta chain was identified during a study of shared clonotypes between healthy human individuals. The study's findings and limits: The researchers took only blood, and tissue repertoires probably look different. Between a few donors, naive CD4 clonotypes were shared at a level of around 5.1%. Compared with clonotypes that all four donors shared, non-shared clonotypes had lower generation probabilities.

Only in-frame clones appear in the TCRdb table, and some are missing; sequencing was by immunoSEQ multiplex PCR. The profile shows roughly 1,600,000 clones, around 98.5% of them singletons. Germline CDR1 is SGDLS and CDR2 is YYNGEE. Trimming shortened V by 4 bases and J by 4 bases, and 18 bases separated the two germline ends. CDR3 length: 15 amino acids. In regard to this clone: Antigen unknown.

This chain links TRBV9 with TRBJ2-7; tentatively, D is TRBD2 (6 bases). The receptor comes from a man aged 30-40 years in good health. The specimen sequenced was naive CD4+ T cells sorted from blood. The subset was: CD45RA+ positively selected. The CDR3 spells CASSPGAYGGYEQYF. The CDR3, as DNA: TGTGCCAGCAGCCCCGGGGCGTATGGAGGGTACGAGCAGTACTTC.